Below are 8 T cell receptor beta chains sequenced from a single sample in a study of blood T cell repertoires in COVID-19. Only in-frame clones appear in the TCRdb table, and some are missing; sequencing was by immunoSEQ multiplex PCR. The repertoire consists of more than 65,000 clones, with under 80% occurring once and the leading ten covering over 25%. The material sequenced was peripheral blood. These receptors were obtained from an elderly woman with active or convalescent COVID-19.

The chain is built from TRBV5-1 and TRBJ2-5; D possibly corresponds to TRBD2 (5 bases). CDR1 is SGHRS, CDR2 YFSETQ, per germline. V was clipped by 4 bases and J by 4 bases, with 14 bases between them. The CDR3 contains 14 residues. The CDR3 sequence: CASSPGMSGETQYF. The CDR3 DNA is TGCGCCAGCAGCCCCGGGATGTCGGGAGAGACCCAGTACTTC.

This chain uses TRBV7-9 with TRBJ2-2, with D possibly matching TRBD1 (5 bases). Per germline, CDR1 SEHNR and CDR2 FQNEAQ (reference sequence). The V end lost 5 bases, the J end lost 7 bases, and 26 bases lay between the germline ends. This CDR3 spans 18 amino acids. The CDR3: CASSPGYRGPDKVGELFF. CDR3 bases: TGTGCCAGCAGCCCTGGATATAGGGGCCCCGACAAAGTCGGGGAGCTGTTTTTT.

The chain joins TRBV5-6 to TRBJ1-1; no firm D call. Germline CDR1 SGHDT, CDR2 YYEEEE. This CDR3 comprises 14 residues. The V end lost 0 bases, the J end lost 1 base, and 7 bases lay between the germline ends. CDR3 sequence: CASSLVMRNTEAFF. The CDR3 nucleotides are TGTGCCAGCAGCTTGGTAATGAGGAACACTGAAGCTTTCTTT.

This chain links TRBV28 with TRBJ1-1; TRBD1 matches 8 bases. Germline V gene data show CDR1 as MDHEN and CDR2 as SYDVKM. Germline trimming cut 5 bases from V and 1 base from J; bases unmatched to any gene: 6. The CDR3 covers 15 residues. The CDR3 DNA reads TGTGCCAGCAGTCCCTCAGGACAGGGGAACACTGAAGCTTTCTTT. Its translation is CASSPSGQGNTEAFF.

The chain combines TRBV10-3 with TRBJ2-3; perhaps TRBD2 as D (5 bases). The germline V gene encodes CDR1 ENHRY and CDR2 SYGVKD. The CDR3 runs 14 residues. V was shortened by 11 bases and J by 0 bases, with 15 bases between the two germline ends. CDR3 DNA sequence: TGTGCCTCCCGGTGGGGAGAAAGCACAGATACGCAGTATTTT. This encodes CASRWGESTDTQYF.

The genes are TRBV12-3 or TRBV12-4 and TRBJ2-7; 7 bases map to TRBD1. CDR3 length equals 13 residues. V was clipped by 5 bases and J by 7 bases; unmatched bases: 8. In DNA, the CDR3 is TGTGCCAGCAGTCTACAGGGGTTCTGGGAGCAGTACTTC. Its protein is CASSLQGFWEQYF.

This clone was picked up a small number of times. The V gene is TRBV29-1, the J gene TRBJ2-3; D might be TRBD1 (5 bases). Germline CDR1 and CDR2: SQVTM and ANQGSEA. The CDR3 length is 14 residues. V dropped 1 base and J dropped 0 bases, with 8 bases sitting between them. The CDR3 DNA reads as TGCAGCGTTGAAGGGGGCTTGAGCACAGATACGCAGTATTTT. This sequence encodes CSVEGGLSTDTQYF.

The rearrangement links TRBV2 to TRBJ1-4; the D gene is possibly TRBD1 (6 bases). V dropped 6 bases and J dropped 5 bases, with 19 bases sitting between them. The CDR3 contains 16 residues. From germline, CDR1 is SNHLY and CDR2 FYNNEI. The CDR3 loop reads CASRPRANRVNEKLFF. CDR3 nucleotide sequence: TGTGCCAGCAGGCCCCGGGCCAACAGGGTGAATGAAAAACTGTTTTTT. The complete variable domain, with remaining parts taken from reference TRBV2 and TRBJ1-4, reads EPEVTQTPSHQVTQMGQEVILRCVPISNHLYFYWYRQILGQKVEFLVSFYNNEISEKSEIFDDQFSVERPDGSNFTLKIRSTKLEDSAMYFCASRPRANRVNEKLFFGSGTQLSVL.